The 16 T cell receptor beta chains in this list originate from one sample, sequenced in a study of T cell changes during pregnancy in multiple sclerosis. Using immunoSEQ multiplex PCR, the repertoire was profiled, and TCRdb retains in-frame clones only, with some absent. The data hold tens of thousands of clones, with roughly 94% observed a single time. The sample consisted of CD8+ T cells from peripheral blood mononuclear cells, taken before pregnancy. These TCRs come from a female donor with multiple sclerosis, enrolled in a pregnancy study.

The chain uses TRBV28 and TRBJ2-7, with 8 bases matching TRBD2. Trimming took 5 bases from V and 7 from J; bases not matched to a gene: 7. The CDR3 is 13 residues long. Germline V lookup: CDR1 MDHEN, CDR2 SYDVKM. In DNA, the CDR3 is TGTGCCAGCAGTCTGCGGGGGGCGCTTGAGCAGTACTTC. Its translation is CASSLRGALEQYF.

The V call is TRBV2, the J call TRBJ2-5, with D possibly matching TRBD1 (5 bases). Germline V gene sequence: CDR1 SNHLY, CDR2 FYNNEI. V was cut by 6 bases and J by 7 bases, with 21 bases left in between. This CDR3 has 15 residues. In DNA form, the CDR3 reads TGTGCCAGCAGGAATGGACACCCTACGGAAGGGACCCAGTACTTC. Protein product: CASRNGHPTEGTQYF.

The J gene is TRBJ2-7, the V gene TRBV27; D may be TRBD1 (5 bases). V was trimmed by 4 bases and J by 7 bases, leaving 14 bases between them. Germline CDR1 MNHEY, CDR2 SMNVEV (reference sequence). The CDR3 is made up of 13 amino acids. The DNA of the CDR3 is TGTGCCAGCAGTTATCAGGGCACGAGTGAGCAGTACTTC. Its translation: CASSYQGTSEQYF.

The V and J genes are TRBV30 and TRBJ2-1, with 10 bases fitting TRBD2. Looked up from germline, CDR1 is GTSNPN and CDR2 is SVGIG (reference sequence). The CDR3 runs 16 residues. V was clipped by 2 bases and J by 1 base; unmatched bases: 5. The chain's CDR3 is CAWSFQLAGSYNEQFF. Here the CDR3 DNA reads TGTGCCTGGAGTTTCCAACTAGCGGGATCCTACAATGAGCAGTTCTTC.

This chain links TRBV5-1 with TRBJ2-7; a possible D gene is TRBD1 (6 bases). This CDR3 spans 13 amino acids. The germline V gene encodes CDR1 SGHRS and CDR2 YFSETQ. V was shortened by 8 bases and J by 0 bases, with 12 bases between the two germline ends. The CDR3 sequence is CASSDSPSYEQYF. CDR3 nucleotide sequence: TGCGCCAGTTCGGACAGTCCCTCCTACGAGCAGTACTTC.

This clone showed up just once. The CDR3 reads CASSSDGAGEKNEDGYTF. Here the CDR3 DNA reads TGTGCCAGCAGCTCCGACGGAGCAGGGGAAAAAAATGAAGATGGCTACACCTTC. The chain recombines TRBV11-2 with TRBJ1-2; maybe TRBD1 (6 bases). CDR1 is SGHAT, CDR2 FQNNGV, per germline. V gave up 4 bases and J gave up 6 bases, with 27 bases separating them. The CDR3 loop spans 18 amino acids.

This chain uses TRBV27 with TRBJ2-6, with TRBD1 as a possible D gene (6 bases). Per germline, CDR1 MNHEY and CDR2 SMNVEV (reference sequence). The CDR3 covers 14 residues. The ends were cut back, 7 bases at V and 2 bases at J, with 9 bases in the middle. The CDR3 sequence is CASTPGAGANVLTF. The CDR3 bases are TGTGCCAGCACCCCAGGGGCTGGGGCCAACGTCCTGACTTTC.

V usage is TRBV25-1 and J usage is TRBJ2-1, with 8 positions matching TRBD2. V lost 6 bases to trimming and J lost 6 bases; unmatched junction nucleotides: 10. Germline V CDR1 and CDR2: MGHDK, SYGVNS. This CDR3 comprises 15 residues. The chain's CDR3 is CASRSGTSSGNEQFF. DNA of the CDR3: TGTGCCAGCAGATCCGGGACTAGTAGTGGCAATGAGCAGTTCTTC.

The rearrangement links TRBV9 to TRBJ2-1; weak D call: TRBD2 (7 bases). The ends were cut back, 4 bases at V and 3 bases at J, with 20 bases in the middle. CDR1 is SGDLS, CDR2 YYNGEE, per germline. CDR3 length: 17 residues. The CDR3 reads CASSPRGRAYLYNEQFF. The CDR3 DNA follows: TGTGCCAGCAGCCCGAGGGGGAGGGCATACCTCTACAATGAGCAGTTCTTC.

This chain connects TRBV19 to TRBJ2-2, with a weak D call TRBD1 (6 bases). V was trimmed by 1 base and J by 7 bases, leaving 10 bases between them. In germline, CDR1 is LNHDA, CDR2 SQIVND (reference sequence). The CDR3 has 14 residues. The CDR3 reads CASSIAGDLGELFF. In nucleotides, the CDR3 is TGTGCCAGTAGTATAGCAGGGGACCTCGGGGAGCTGTTTTTT.

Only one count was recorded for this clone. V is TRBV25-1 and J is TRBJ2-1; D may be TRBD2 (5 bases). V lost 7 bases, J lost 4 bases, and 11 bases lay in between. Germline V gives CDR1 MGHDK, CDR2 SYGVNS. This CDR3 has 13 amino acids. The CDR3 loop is CASTQTGYNEQFF. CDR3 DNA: TGTGCCAGCACCCAGACGGGATACAATGAGCAGTTCTTC.

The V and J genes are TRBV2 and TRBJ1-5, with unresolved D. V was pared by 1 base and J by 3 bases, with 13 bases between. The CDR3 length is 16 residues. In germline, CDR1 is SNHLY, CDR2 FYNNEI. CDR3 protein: CASSEVAGLINQPQHF. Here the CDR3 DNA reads TGTGCCAGCAGTGAAGTAGCCGGACTGATCAATCAGCCCCAGCATTTT.

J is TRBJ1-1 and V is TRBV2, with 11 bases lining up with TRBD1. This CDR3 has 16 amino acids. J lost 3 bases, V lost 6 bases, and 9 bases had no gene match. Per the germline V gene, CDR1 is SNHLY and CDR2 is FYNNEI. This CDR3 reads CASSHNRDRGYTEAFF. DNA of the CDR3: TGTGCCAGCAGCCACAACCGGGACAGGGGGTACACTGAAGCTTTCTTT.

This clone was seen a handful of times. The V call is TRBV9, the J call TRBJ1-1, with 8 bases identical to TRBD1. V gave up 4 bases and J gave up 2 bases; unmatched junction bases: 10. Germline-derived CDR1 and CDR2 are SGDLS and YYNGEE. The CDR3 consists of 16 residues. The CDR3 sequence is CASSNGHGQGNTEAFF. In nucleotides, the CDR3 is TGTGCCAGCAGCAACGGACACGGACAGGGAAACACTGAAGCTTTCTTT.

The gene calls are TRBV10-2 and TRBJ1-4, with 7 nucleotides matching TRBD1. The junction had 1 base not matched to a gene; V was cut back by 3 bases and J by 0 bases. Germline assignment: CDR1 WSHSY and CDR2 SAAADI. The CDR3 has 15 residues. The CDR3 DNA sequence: TGCGCCAGCAGTGAACAGGGGTCAACTAATGAAAAACTGTTTTTT. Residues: CASSEQGSTNEKLFF.

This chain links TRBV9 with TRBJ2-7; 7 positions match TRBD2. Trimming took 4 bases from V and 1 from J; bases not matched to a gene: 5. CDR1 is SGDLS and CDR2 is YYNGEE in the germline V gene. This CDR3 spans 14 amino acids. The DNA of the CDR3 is TGTGCCAGCAGCACTGGCGGGAGTTCCTACGAGCAGTACTTC. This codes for CASSTGGSSYEQYF.